This TCR beta chain was documented in a study of blood T cell repertoires in COVID-19. Study-level information: Researchers got acute and convalescent COVID-19 samples from the United States, Italy and Spain.

The repertoire was sequenced with immunoSEQ multiplex PCR; TCRdb's copy has only in-frame clones and lacks some. The repertoire holds 430,000 or so clones, about 90% seen once, with roughly 0.76% in the top ten. The CDR3 loop spans 15 amino acids. The germline V gene encodes CDR1 MNHEY and CDR2 SVGAGI. V trimming: 10 bases; J trimming: 0 bases; junction bases outside the gene matches: 9. This TCR derives from a man aged 18 to 29 with COVID-19, enrolled during active disease. This sequence joins TRBV6-5 and TRBJ2-1; TRBD2 aligns across 7 bases. The sample consisted of peripheral blood. The CDR3 DNA reads TGTGCCACCTCAAATGTAGCGGGCTCCTACAATGAGCAGTTCTTC. Its protein product is CATSNVAGSYNEQFF.